This entry describes one TCR beta chain. In the original processing: Amplification of reference gene primers provided the estimated nucleated cell counts. Here immunoSEQ multiplex PCR was the method, and the copy in TCRdb shows in-frame clones only, minus some. That table furnishes V, J and clone size, whereas the DNA furnished D and trimming. Seen here are 200,000 to 250,000 clones, around 80% observed once, and the top ten hold 9.5% to 15%. This specimen belongs to a study of blood T cell repertoires in COVID-19. About the research overall: T cells, B-cell-depleted T cells, or PBMCs supplied cDNA or gDNA.

The CDR3 loop spans 14 amino acids. The ends lost 3 bases at V and 4 bases at J; junction bases unmatched: 3. The germline V gene has CDR1 SGDLS and CDR2 YYNGEE. The chain uses TRBV9 and TRBJ1-4; 7 bases map to TRBD1. Sequences were obtained from peripheral blood. This TCR was sampled from a human donor in a cohort sampled during active COVID-19. The DNA for the CDR3 is TGTGCCAGCAGCGAGGGGGACAGTAATGAAAAACTGTTTTTT. This codes for CASSEGDSNEKLFF. Drawing the rest from reference TRBV9 and TRBJ1-4, the complete variable domain is DSGVTQTPKHLITATGQRVTLRCSPRSGDLSVYWYQQSLDQGLQFLIQYYNGEERAKGNILERFSAQQFPDLHSELNLSSLELGDSALYFCASSEGDSNEKLFFGSGTQLSVL.